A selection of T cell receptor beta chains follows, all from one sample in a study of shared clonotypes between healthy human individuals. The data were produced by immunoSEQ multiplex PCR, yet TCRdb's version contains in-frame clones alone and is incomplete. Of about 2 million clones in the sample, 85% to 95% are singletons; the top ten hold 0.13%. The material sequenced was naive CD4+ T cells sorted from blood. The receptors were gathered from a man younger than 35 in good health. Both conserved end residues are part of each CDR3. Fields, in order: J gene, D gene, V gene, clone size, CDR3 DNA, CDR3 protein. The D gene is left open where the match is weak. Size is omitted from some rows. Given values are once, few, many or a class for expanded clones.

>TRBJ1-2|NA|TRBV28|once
TGTGCCAGCAGTTGGTGGGGGGCGAGCGGCTACACCTTC
CASSWWGASGYTF
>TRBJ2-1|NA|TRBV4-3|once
TGCGCCAGCAGCCTCCTTGGGGATAGCAATGAGCAGTTCTTC
CASSLLGDSNEQFF
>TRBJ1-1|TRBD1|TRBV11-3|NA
TGTGCCAGCAGCAGAACAGGGGGTCTCACTGAAGCTTTCTTT
CASSRTGGLTEAFF
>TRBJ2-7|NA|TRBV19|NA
TGTGCCAGTAGTCAGGGGCCGTACGAGCAGTACTTC
CASSQGPYEQYF
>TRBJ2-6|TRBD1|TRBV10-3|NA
TGTGCCATCAGTGGACCACAGGGGTTAGGTGTCCTGACTTTC
CAISGPQGLGVLTF
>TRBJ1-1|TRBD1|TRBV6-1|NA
TGTGCCAGCAGTGACAGGGGGTATCGAGGGGATGAAGCTTTCTTT
CASSDRGYRGDEAFF
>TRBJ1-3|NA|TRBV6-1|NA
TGTGCCAGCAGTGAAGCGTTGAGGGTCTCTGGAAACACCATATATTTT
CASSEALRVSGNTIYF
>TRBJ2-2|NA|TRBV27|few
TGTGCCAGCAGTTTCGCGAACACCGGGGAGCTGTTTTTT
CASSFANTGELFF
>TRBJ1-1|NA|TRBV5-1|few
TGCGCCAGCAGCACCCCCACGGGAGAGACTGAAGCTTTCTTT
CASSTPTGETEAFF
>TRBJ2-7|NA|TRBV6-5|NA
TGTGCCAGCAGGATAAACCGGGACGGAACCTACGAGCAGTACTTC
CASRINRDGTYEQYF
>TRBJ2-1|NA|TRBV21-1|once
TGTGCCACCAACTCAGGACGGGACAATGAGCAGTTCTTC
CATNSGRDNEQFF
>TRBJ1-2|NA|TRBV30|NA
TGTGCCTGGTCCCCCCCCGCGAACCTTAATGGCTACACCTTC
CAWSPPANLNGYTF
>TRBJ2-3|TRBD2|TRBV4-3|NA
TGCGCCAGCAGCCAAGTCGGACTAGCGAGAGATACGCAGTATTTT
CASSQVGLARDTQYF
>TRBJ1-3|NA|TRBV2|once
TGTGCCAGCAGTGAAGCGCTGTACACCATATATTTT
CASSEALYTIYF
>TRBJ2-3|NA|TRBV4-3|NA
TGCGCCAGCAGCCAAACAGAGGGTACGCAGTATTTT
CASSQTEGTQYF